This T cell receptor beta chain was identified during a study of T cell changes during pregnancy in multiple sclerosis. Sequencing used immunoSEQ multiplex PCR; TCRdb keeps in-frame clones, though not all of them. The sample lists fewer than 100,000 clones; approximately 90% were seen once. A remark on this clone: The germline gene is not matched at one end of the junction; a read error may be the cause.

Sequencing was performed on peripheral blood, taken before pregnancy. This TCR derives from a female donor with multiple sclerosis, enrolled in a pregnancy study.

This chain's CDR3 is CASSYTSAGGGELFF. Here the CDR3 DNA reads TGTGCTAGCAGCTATACTAGCGCGGGAGGCGGGGAGCTGTTTTTT. J is TRBJ2-2 and V is TRBV7-7, with 8 bases that match TRBD2. The germline CDR1 and CDR2 sequences are SSHAT and FNYEAQ (reference sequence). CDR3 length equals 15 residues.